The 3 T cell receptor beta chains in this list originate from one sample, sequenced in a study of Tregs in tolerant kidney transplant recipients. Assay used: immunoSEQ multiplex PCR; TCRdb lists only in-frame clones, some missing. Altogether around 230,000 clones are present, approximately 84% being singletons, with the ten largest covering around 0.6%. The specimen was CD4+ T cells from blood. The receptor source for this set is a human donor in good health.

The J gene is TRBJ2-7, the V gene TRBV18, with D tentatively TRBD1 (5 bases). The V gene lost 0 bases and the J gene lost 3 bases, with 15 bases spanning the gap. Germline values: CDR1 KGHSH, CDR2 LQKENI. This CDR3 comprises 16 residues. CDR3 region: CASSPPVQENHYEQYF. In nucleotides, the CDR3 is TGTGCCAGCTCACCACCTGTACAGGAGAACCACTACGAGCAGTACTTC. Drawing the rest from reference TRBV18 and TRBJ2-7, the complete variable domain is NAGVMQNPRHLVRRRGQEARLRCSPMKGHSHVYWYRQLPEEGLKFMVYLQKENIIDESGMPKERFSAEFPKEGPSILRIQQVVRGDSAAYFCASSPPVQENHYEQYFGPGTRLTVT.

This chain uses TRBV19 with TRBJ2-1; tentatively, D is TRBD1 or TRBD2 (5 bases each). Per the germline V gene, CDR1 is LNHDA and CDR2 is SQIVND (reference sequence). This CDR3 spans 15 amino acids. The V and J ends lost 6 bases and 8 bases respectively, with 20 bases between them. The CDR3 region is CASRVGAGWDDEQFF. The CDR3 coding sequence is TGTGCCAGTAGGGTAGGGGCAGGGTGGGACGATGAGCAGTTCTTC.

CDR3 residues: CASSQGVFLQETQYF. In DNA, the CDR3 is TGCGCCAGCAGCCAAGGGGTCTTTTTACAAGAGACCCAGTACTTC. This chain joins TRBV4-1 and TRBJ2-5; D is unclear. Germline V CDR1 and CDR2: MGHRA, YSYEKL. This CDR3 has 15 residues. The germline V and J ends were trimmed by 1 base and 2 bases, with 11 bases remaining between them.